The clone carrying this T cell receptor (beta chain) was recorded only once. Its cognate antigen is unknown. The data belong to a study of Tregs in tolerant kidney transplant recipients. Study-level results: Biological reproducibility was not directly addressed, but technical replication error appeared minimal. Nucleotide sequences could not be compared across some patients' samples due to primer changes.

Germline CDR1 reads SGHAT; CDR2 reads FQNNGV. The CDR3 has 13 residues. Trimming left V 2 bases short and J 2 bases short, with 4 bases between. The table came from immunoSEQ multiplex PCR; TCRdb's copy has only in-frame clones and leaves some out. The table lists 69,000 or so clones, about 89% of them singletons. The sequence came from a human donor who received a combined kidney and bone marrow transplant. Sequenced material: CD4+ T cells from blood, taken before the transplant. V usage is TRBV11-2 and J usage is TRBJ1-3; D call uncertain. CDR3 nucleotide sequence: TGTGCCAGCAGCTTACCGGCTGGAAACACCATATATTTT. Translating it yields CASSLPAGNTIYF. The full variable domain, completed using reference TRBV11-2 and TRBJ1-3, is EAGVAQSPRYKIIEKRQSVAFWCNPISGHATLYWYQQILGQGPKLLIQFQNNGVVDDSQLPKDRFSAERLKGVDSTLKIQPAKLEDSAVYLCASSLPAGNTIYFGEGSWLTVV.